This T cell receptor beta chain appears in the sequencing data of a study of T cell repertoires in cytomegalovirus infection. Study-level information: Newly reported HLA-C-restricted and thoroughly characterized HLA-B-restricted CMV epitopes were employed. It was the public TCR beta signatures that indicated both CMV infection and matching HLA type. Whole-study findings and limits: It was HLA-C-restricted CMV-specific TCR beta clonotypes that dominated the response ex vivo.

This clonotype was detected only a few times. Its antigen is still unknown. TCRdb redid the calling of the reads with MiXCR, one entry per CDR3 protein. The table has around 900,000 distinct CDR3 sequences, roughly 31% seen once; the top ten hold over 12%. The TCR sequence derives from a human donor in good health (CMV status not recorded). Some clones in this sample may be carry-over from other donors' samples. The sample was cultured CD8+ T cells from PBMCs, taken from culture after CMV antigen stimulation.

CDR3 coding DNA: TGTGCCAGCAGTTTGTCGACAGGGACCCCTTCTTGGGATACGCAGTATTTT. Its protein is CASSLSTGTPSWDTQYF. The V and J genes are TRBV27 and TRBJ2-3; 7 bases are shared with TRBD1. This CDR3 is 17 amino acids long. The ends lost 3 bases at V and 6 bases at J; junction bases unmatched: 15. The germline CDR1 and CDR2 sequences are MNHEY and SMNVEV (reference sequence).